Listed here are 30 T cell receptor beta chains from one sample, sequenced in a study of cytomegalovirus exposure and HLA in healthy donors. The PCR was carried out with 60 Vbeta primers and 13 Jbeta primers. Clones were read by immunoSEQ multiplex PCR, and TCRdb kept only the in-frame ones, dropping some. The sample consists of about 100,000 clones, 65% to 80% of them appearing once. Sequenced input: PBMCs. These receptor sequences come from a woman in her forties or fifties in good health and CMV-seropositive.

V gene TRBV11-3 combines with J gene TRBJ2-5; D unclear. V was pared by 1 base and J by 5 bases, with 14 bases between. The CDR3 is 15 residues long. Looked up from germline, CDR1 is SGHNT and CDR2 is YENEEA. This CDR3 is CASSLGRSSWETQYF. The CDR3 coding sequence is TGTGCCAGCAGCTTAGGCAGGTCCTCATGGGAGACCCAGTACTTC.

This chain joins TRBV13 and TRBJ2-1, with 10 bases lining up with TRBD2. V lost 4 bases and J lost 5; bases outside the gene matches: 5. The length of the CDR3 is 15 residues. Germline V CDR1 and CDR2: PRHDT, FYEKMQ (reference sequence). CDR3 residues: CASSYGLAENNEQFF. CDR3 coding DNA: TGTGCCAGCAGCTACGGACTAGCGGAAAACAATGAGCAGTTCTTC.

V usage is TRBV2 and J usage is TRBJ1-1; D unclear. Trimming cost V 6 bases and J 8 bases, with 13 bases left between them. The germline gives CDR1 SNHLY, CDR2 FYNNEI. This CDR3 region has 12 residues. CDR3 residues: CASSPSLSEAFF. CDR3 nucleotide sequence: TGTGCCAGCAGCCCGTCGTTGAGCGAAGCTTTCTTT.

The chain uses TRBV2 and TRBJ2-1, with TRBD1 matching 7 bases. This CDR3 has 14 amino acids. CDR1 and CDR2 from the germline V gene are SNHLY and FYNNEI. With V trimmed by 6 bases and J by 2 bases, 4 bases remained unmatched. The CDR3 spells CASSPQGAYNEQFF. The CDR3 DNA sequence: TGTGCCAGCAGCCCTCAGGGGGCCTACAATGAGCAGTTCTTC. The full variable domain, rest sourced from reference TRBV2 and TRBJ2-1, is EPEVTQTPSHQVTQMGQEVILRCVPISNHLYFYWYRQILGQKVEFLVSFYNNEISEKSEIFDDQFSVERPDGSNFTLKIRSTKLEDSAMYFCASSPQGAYNEQFFGPGTRLTVL.

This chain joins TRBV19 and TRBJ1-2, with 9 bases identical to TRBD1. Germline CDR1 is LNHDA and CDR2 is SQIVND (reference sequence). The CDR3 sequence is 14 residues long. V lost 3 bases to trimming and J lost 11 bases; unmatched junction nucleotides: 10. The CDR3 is CASSIGGGQGFYTF. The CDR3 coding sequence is TGTGCCAGTAGTATCGGAGGGGGACAGGGTTTTTACACCTTC.

The CDR3 here is CASGPGDRPPYEQYF. In DNA, the CDR3 is TGTGCCAGCGGACCGGGGGACAGGCCCCCCTACGAGCAGTACTTC. The chain has TRBV6-5 and TRBJ2-7; 8 bases fit TRBD1. This CDR3 has 15 amino acids. The germline gives CDR1 MNHEY, CDR2 SVGAGI. J was trimmed by 2 bases and V by 8 bases; bases with no gene match: 11.

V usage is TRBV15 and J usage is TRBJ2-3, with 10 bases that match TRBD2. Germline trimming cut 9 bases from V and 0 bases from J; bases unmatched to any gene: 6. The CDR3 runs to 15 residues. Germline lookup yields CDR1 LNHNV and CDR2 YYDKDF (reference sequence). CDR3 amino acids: CATKTSGASTDTQYF. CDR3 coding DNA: TGTGCCACAAAAACTAGCGGGGCTAGCACAGATACGCAGTATTTT.

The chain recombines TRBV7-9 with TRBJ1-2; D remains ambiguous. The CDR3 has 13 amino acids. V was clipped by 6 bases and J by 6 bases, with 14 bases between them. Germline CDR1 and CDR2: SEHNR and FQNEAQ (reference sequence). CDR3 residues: CASREMRSDGYTF. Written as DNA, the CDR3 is TGTGCCAGCAGAGAAATGCGCTCTGATGGCTACACCTTC.

Here the CDR3 reads CASSITWEQYF. Here the CDR3 DNA reads TGTGCCAGCAGCATTACTTGGGAGCAGTACTTC. The chain couples TRBV5-5 to TRBJ2-7; D gene unclear. CDR1 is SGHKS, CDR2 YYEKEE, per germline (reference sequence). Trimming took off 4 bases at V and 7 bases at J, with 9 bases between the two ends. There are 11 residues in the CDR3.

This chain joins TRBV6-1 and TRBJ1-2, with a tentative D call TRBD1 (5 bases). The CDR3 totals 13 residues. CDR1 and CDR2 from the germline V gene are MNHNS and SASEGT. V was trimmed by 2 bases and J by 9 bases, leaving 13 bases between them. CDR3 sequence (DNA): TGTGCCAGCAGTGAACGGGCAGGGTTCAGCTACACCTTC. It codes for CASSERAGFSYTF.

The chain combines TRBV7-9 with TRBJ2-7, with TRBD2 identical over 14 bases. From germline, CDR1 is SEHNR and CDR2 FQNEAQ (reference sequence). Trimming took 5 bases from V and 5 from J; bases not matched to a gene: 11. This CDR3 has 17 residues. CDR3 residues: CASSPRTSGGLLDEQYF. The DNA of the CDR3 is TGTGCCAGCAGCCCCAGGACTAGCGGGGGGCTGCTTGACGAGCAGTACTTC.

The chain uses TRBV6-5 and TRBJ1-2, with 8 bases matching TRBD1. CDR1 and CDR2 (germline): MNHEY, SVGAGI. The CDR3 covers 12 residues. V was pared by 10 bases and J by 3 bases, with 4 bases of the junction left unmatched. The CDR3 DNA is TGTGCCACCGGACAGGGTGACTATGGCTACACCTTC. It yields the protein CATGQGDYGYTF.

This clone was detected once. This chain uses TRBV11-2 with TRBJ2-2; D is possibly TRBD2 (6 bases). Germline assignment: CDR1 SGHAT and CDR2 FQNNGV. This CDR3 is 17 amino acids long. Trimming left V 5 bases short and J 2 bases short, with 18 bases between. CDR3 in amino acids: CASSPGLALSNTGELFF. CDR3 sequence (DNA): TGTGCCAGCAGCCCAGGCCTAGCGCTTAGTAACACCGGGGAGCTGTTTTTT.

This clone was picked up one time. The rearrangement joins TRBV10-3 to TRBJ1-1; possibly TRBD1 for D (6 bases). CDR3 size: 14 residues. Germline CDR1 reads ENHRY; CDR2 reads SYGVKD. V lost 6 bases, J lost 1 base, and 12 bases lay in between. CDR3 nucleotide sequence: TGTGCCATCAGCAACTCGACAGGGAACACTGAAGCTTTCTTT. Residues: CAISNSTGNTEAFF.

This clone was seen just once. DNA for the CDR3: TGTGCCAGCTCACCAGACAGGGACTATGGCTACACCTTC. Translation: CASSPDRDYGYTF. The J gene is TRBJ1-2, the V gene TRBV18; the match to TRBD1 covers 7 bases. The V and J ends lost 2 bases and 3 bases, in that order; junction bases with no gene match: 0. Germline CDR1 reads KGHSH; CDR2 reads LQKENI. The CDR3 consists of 13 residues.

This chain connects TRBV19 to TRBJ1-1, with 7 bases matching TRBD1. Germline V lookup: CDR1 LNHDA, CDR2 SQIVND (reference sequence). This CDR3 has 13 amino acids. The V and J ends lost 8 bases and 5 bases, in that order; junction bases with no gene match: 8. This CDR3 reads CASCDRVGTEAFF. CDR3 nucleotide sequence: TGTGCCAGTTGCGACAGGGTGGGAACTGAAGCTTTCTTT.

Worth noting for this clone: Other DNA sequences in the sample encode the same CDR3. CDR3 sequence (DNA): TGTGCCAGCAGTCCCTCAGGTAGTGACTATGGCTACACCTTC. This codes for CASSPSGSDYGYTF. This chain joins TRBV27 and TRBJ1-2; D is unclear. V gave up 5 bases and J gave up 3 bases, with 13 bases separating them. The CDR3 is made up of 14 amino acids. Germline-derived CDR1 and CDR2 are MNHEY and SMNVEV (reference sequence).

The CDR3 bases are TGTGCCAGTAGTGTTTTCAGGGAGGCTAACTATGGCTACACCTTC. Encoded protein: CASSVFREANYGYTF. This chain uses TRBV19 with TRBJ1-2; perhaps TRBD1 as D (5 bases). This CDR3 contains 15 residues. Trimming shortened V by 5 bases and J by 0 bases, and 13 bases separated the two germline ends. CDR1 and CDR2 (germline): LNHDA, SQIVND (reference sequence).

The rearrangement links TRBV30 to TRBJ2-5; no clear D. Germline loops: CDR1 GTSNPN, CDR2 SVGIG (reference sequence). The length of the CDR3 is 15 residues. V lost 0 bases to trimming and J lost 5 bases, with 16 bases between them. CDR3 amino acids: CAWSVLQPLRETQYF. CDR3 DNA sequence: TGTGCCTGGAGTGTACTACAACCCTTGAGGGAGACCCAGTACTTC.

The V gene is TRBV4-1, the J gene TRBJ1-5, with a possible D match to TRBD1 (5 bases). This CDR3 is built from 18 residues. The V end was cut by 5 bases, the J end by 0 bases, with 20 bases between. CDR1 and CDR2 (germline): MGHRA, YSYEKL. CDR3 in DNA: TGCGCCAGCAGCAAGGGGAGGCCGGGGCCCAATAGCAATCAGCCCCAGCATTTT. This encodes CASSKGRPGPNSNQPQHF.

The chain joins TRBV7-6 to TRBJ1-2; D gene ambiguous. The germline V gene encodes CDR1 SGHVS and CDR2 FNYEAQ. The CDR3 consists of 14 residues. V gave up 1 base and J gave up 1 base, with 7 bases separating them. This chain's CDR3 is CASSLGGGNYGYTF. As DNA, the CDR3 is TGTGCCAGCAGCTTAGGAGGTGGTAACTATGGCTACACCTTC.

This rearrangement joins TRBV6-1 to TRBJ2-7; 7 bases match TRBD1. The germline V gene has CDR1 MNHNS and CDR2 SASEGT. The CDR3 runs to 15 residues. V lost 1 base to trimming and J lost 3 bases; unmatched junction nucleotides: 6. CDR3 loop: CASSEVGGAGYEQYF. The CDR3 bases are TGTGCCAGCAGTGAAGTAGGGGGCGCCGGCTACGAGCAGTACTTC.

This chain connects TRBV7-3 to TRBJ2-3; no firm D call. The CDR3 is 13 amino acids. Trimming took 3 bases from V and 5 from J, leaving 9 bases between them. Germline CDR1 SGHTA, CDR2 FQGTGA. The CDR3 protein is CASSFGAGDTQYF. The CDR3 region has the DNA TGTGCCAGCAGCTTTGGTGCCGGAGATACGCAGTATTTT.

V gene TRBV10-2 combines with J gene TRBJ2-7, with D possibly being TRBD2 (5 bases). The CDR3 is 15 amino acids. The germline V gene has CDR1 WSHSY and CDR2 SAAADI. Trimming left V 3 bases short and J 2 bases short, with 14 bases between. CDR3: CASSELVPSPYEQYF. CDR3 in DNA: TGCGCCAGCAGTGAATTGGTCCCTAGCCCCTACGAGCAGTACTTC.

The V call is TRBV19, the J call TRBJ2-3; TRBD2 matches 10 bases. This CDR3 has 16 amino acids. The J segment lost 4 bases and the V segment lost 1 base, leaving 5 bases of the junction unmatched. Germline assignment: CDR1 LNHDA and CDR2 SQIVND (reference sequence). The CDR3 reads CASSIVPSGRADTQYF. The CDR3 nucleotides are TGTGCCAGTAGTATAGTTCCTAGCGGGAGAGCAGATACGCAGTATTTT.

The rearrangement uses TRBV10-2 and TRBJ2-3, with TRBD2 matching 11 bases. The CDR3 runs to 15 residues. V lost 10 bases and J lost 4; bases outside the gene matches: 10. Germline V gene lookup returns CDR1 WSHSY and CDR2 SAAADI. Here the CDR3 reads CATSRGLAASDTQYF. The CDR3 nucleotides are TGCGCCACCTCTAGGGGACTAGCGGCCTCAGATACGCAGTATTTT.

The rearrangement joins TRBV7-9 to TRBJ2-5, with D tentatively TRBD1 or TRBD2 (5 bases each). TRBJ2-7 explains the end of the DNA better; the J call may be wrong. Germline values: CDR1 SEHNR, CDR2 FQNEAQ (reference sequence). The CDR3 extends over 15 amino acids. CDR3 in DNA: TGTGCCAGCAGCGGACGTGGGGTGGGGGACTACGAGCAGTACTTC. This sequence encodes CASSGRGVGDYEQYF.

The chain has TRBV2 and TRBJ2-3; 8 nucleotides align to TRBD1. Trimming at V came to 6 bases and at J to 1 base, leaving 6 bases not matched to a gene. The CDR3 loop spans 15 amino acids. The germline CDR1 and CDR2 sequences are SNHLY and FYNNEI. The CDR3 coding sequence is TGTGCCAGCAGACCGACAGGGGAGGGCACAGATACGCAGTATTTT. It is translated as CASRPTGEGTDTQYF.

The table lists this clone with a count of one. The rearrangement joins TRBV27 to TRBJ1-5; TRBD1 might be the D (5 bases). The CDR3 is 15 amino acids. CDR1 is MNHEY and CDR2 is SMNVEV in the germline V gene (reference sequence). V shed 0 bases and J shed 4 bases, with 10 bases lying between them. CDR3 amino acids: CASSLSKGSNQPQHF. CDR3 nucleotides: TGTGCCAGCAGTTTATCGAAGGGGTCAAATCAGCCCCAGCATTTT.

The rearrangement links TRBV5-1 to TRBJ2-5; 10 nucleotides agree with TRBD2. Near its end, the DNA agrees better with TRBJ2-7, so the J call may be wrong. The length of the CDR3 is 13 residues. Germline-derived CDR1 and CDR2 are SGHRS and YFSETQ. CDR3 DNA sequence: TGCGCCAGCCGCAGCGGGAGGGCCTACGAGCAGTACTTC. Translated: CASRSGRAYEQYF.